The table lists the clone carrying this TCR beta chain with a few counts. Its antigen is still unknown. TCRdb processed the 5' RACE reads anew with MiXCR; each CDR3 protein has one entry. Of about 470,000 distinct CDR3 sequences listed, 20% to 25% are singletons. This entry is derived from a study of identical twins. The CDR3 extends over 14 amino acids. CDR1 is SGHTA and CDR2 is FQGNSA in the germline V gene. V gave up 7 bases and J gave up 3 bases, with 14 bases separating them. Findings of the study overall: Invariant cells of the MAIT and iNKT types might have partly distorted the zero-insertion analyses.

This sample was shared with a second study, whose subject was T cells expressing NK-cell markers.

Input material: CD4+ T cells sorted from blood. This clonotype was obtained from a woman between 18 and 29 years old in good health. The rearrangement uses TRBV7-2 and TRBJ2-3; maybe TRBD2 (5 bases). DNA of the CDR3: TGTGCCAGCACCAGGAGGAGTGGTACAGATACGCAGTATTTT. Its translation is CASTRRSGTDTQYF.